By share, the clone carrying this TCR beta chain ranks as medium-sized (0.01 to 0.1%). The antigen is not known. Germline loops: CDR1 SEHNR, CDR2 FQNEAQ (reference sequence). This CDR3 is built from 14 residues. V trimming: 5 bases; J trimming: 6 bases; junction bases outside the gene matches: 8. These data belong to a study of cytomegalovirus exposure and HLA in healthy donors. About the research overall: Among around 200 million T cells, an earlier analysis found 117 million unique TCR beta sequences.

The PCR employed 60 Vbeta primers together with 13 Jbeta primers. TCRdb's table, derived via immunoSEQ multiplex PCR, lists solely in-frame clones and lacks some. This sample yields approximately 140,000 clones, of which about three quarters are seen a single time; approximately 1.3% belongs to the top ten. In nominal health when sampled, donors likely had unrecorded immune exposures nonetheless. The study's findings and limits: Donors belonging to an Asian-associated ancestry cluster reportedly showed fewer N-insertions in productive TCRs than the 666-donor mean, according to what a later analysis found. Earlier analysis yielded a pattern in which most TCR beta V segments were productive about 87% or about 30% of the time.

The sequence was obtained from a male donor in good health and CMV-seropositive. V usage is TRBV7-9 and J usage is TRBJ2-7, with TRBD1 identical over 9 bases. The sample taken for sequencing was PBMCs. The CDR3 spells CASSPRDRVGEQYF. The DNA for the CDR3 is TGTGCCAGCAGCCCCCGGGACAGGGTTGGCGAGCAGTACTTC.